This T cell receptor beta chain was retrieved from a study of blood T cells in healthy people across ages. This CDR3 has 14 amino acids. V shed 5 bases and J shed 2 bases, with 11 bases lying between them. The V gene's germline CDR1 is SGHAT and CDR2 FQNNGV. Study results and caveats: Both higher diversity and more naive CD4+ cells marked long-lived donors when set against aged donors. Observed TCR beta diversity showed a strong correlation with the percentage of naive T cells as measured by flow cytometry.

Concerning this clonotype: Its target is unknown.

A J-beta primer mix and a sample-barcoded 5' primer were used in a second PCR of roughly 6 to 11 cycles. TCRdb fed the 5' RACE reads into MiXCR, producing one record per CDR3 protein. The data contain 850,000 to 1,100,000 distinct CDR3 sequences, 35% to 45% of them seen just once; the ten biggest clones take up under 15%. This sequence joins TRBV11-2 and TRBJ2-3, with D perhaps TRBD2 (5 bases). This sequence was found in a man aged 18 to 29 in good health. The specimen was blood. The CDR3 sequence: CASSPDWHTDTQYF. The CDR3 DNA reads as TGTGCCAGCAGCCCGGACTGGCACACAGATACGCAGTATTTT.